The rows below give T cell receptor beta chains drawn from one sample of a study of shared clonotypes between healthy human individuals. This table comes from immunoSEQ multiplex PCR, and its TCRdb copy is limited to in-frame clones, with some not included. Of 660,000 or so clones listed, approximately 96% were seen once; the top ten hold around 0.1%. The sequenced sample was naive CD8+ T cells sorted from blood. These receptors were collected from a woman in her twenties or thirties in good health. CDR3s include the opening cysteine and the closing phenylalanine or tryptophan. The D gene is left open where the match is weak. Clone size is given for some rows only: seen once, a few or many times, or a class if the clone is expanded.

>TRBV6-1|-|16|TRBJ2-2|-
CASSEYVGGNTGELFF
TGTGCCAGCAGTGAATATGTGGGAGGGAACACCGGGGAGCTGTTTTTT
>TRBV14|-|15|TRBJ1-2|-
CASSQSDTPLFGYTF
TGTGCCAGCAGCCAATCGGACACCCCGTTATTCGGCTACACCTTC
>TRBV5-8|TRBD1|14|TRBJ2-7|-
CASSGDRPRGEQYF
TGTGCCAGCAGCGGGGACAGACCTCGAGGGGAGCAGTACTTC
>TRBV4-1|-|13|TRBJ2-7|-
CASSQKGAYEQYF
TGCGCCAGCAGCCAGAAGGGGGCCTACGAGCAGTACTTC
>TRBV5-4|-|16|TRBJ2-1|-
CASSAPPEKVNNEQFF
TGTGCCAGCAGCGCCCCCCCCGAGAAAGTAAACAATGAGCAGTTCTTC
>TRBV7-9|-|15|TRBJ1-5|-
CASSFAPGGNQPQHF
TGTGCCAGCAGCTTCGCCCCGGGGGGCAATCAGCCCCAGCATTTT
>TRBV5-1|-|15|TRBJ2-1|-
CASSLAAVAYNEQFF
TGCGCCAGCAGCTTGGCAGCGGTTGCCTACAATGAGCAGTTCTTC
>TRBV21-1|-|16|TRBJ2-7|-
CASSKAGRSGSAEQYF
TGTGCCAGCAGCAAAGCGGGACGCAGCGGGAGCGCCGAGCAGTACTTC
>TRBV4-1|-|17|TRBJ2-3|-
CASSQDAGQVEGNTQYF
TGCGCCAGCAGCCAAGACGCCGGACAGGTGGAGGGAAATACGCAGTATTTT
>TRBV4-1|-|13|TRBJ1-1|-
CASSQDQETEAFF
TGCGCCAGCAGCCAAGATCAGGAGACTGAAGCTTTCTTT
>TRBV28|-|14|TRBJ2-7|-
CASSQGQNAYEQYF
TGTGCCAGCAGTCAAGGACAGAATGCCTACGAGCAGTACTTC
>TRBV7-9|-|15|TRBJ1-1|-
CASSQGRGVNTEAFF
TGTGCCAGCAGCCAGGGGAGGGGAGTGAACACTGAAGCTTTCTTT
>TRBV6-5|TRBD2|16|TRBJ2-7|once
CASSSPLTSGSYEQYF
TGTGCCAGCAGTTCCCCTTTGACTAGCGGGTCCTACGAGCAGTACTTC
>TRBV11-2|-|15|TRBJ2-7|-
CASSFPGSLSYEQYF
TGTGCCAGCAGCTTCCCCGGATCTCTCTCCTACGAGCAGTACTTC
>TRBV6-5|-|13|TRBJ2-7|-
CASSYSTEYEQYF
TGTGCCAGCAGTTACTCGACCGAATATGAGCAGTACTTC
>TRBV28|-|14|TRBJ2-3|-
CASTGIVGSDTQYF
TGTGCCAGCACAGGGATAGTGGGTTCAGATACGCAGTATTTT
>TRBV7-9|-|14|TRBJ1-1|-
CASSSGEAYTEAFF
TGTGCCAGCAGCTCCGGGGAAGCCTACACTGAAGCTTTCTTT
>TRBV7-6|TRBD2|16|TRBJ2-2|-
CASSLGLAGGTGELFF
TGTGCCAGCAGCCTAGGACTAGCGGGAGGGACCGGGGAGCTGTTTTTT
>TRBV4-1|-|18|TRBJ2-7|-
CASSQGVGYSAPPYEQYF
TGCGCCAGCAGCCAAGGGGTAGGTTATAGCGCCCCACCCTACGAGCAGTACTTC
>TRBV6-6|TRBD1|15|TRBJ1-1|-
CASSPRQGIDTEAFF
TGTGCCAGCAGTCCCAGACAGGGGATAGACACTGAAGCTTTCTTT
>TRBV29-1|TRBD2|18|TRBJ2-1|once
CSVRNPVGLAGSYNEQFF
TGCAGCGTCCGCAACCCCGTCGGACTAGCGGGATCCTACAATGAGCAGTTCTTC
>TRBV6-6|-|13|TRBJ2-1|-
CASSYSSNNEQFF
TGTGCCAGCAGTTACTCCTCTAACAATGAGCAGTTCTTC
>TRBV4-1|-|17|TRBJ2-7|-
CASSQDPPGSGSYEQYF
TGCGCCAGCAGCCAAGACCCGCCAGGCAGCGGCTCCTACGAGCAGTACTTC
>TRBV7-6|TRBD1|18|TRBJ2-2|-
CASRGSGDRTLNTGELFF
TGTGCCAGCAGAGGTAGTGGGGACAGGACACTAAACACCGGGGAGCTGTTTTTT
>TRBV9|-|16|TRBJ2-3|-
CASSVGGGVGTDTQYF
TGTGCCAGCAGCGTAGGAGGAGGGGTCGGCACAGATACGCAGTATTTT
>TRBV27|-|13|TRBJ2-7|-
CACDGSRSYEQYF
TGTGCTTGCGACGGGAGCAGGTCCTACGAGCAGTACTTC
>TRBV15|-|15|TRBJ2-7|-
CATSRDRGAWYEQYF
TGTGCCACCAGCAGAGATCGCGGGGCGTGGTACGAGCAGTACTTC
>TRBV28|-|16|TRBJ2-7|-
CASSPWSLGRAYEQYF
TGTGCCAGCAGCCCTTGGAGCCTGGGCCGGGCCTACGAGCAGTACTTC
>TRBV27|-|13|TRBJ2-7|-
CASKGGTSYEQYF
TGTGCCAGCAAGGGTGGCACCTCCTACGAGCAGTACTTC
>TRBV30|-|14|TRBJ2-1|-
CAWSASRRDNEQFF
TGTGCCTGGAGTGCGTCCCGCCGGGACAATGAGCAGTTCTTC
>TRBV5-6|TRBD2|16|TRBJ2-1|-
CASSSILADTLIKQFF
TGTGCCAGCAGCTCGATACTAGCGGACACATTGATTAAGCAGTTCTTC
>TRBV27|-|14|TRBJ1-4|-
CASSLQGTNEKLFF
TGTGCCAGCAGTTTACAGGGAACTAATGAAAAACTGTTTTTT
>TRBV10-3|-|14|TRBJ2-6|-
CATMGATGANVLTF
TGTGCCACCATGGGCGCGACTGGGGCCAACGTCCTGACTTTC
>TRBV19|-|14|TRBJ2-1|-
CASSSRDGNNEQFF
TGTGCCAGTAGTTCCCGGGACGGGAACAATGAGCAGTTCTTC
>TRBV2|-|12|TRBJ1-1|-
CASSFMNTEAFF
TGTGCCAGCAGCTTTATGAACACTGAAGCTTTCTTT
>TRBV25-1|TRBD1|15|TRBJ2-7|-
CASSEYGQGAGEQYF
TGTGCCAGCAGTGAATACGGACAGGGGGCAGGCGAGCAGTACTTC
>TRBV19|-|15|TRBJ2-7|-
CASSFGLLVSYEQYF
TGTGCCAGTTCCTTTGGGCTCCTAGTCTCCTACGAGCAGTACTTC
>TRBV11-2|-|16|TRBJ2-3|-
CASSPGQFLGTDTQYF
TGTGCCAGCAGCCCTGGACAGTTTCTAGGCACAGATACGCAGTATTTT
>TRBV6-6|TRBD2|14|TRBJ2-1|once
CASRRLAGGREQFF
TGTGCCAGCAGGAGACTAGCGGGAGGGAGGGAGCAGTTCTTC
>TRBV6-6|-|14|TRBJ1-1|-
CASNRRDGNTEAFF
TGTGCCAGCAATCGCCGGGACGGGAACACTGAAGCTTTCTTT